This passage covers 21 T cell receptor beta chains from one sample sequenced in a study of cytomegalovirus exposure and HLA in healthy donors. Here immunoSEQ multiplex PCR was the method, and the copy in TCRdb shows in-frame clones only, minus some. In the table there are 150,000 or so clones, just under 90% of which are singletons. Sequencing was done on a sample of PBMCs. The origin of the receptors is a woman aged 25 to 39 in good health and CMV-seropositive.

The CDR3, as DNA: TGCGCCAGCAGCCTCGGACAGGGAGGGACCGGGGAGCTGTTTTTT. Translating it yields CASSLGQGGTGELFF. V usage is TRBV5-1 and J usage is TRBJ2-2; a weak D match, TRBD1 (8 bases). V lost 4 bases to trimming and J lost 5 bases, with 15 bases between them. CDR1 is SGHRS, CDR2 YFSETQ, per germline. CDR3 size: 15 residues.

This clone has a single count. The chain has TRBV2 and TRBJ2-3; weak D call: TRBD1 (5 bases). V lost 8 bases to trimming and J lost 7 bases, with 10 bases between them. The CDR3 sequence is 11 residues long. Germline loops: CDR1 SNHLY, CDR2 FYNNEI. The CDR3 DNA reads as TGTGCCAGCCAGGGCGGAAATACGCAGTATTTT. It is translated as CASQGGNTQYF.

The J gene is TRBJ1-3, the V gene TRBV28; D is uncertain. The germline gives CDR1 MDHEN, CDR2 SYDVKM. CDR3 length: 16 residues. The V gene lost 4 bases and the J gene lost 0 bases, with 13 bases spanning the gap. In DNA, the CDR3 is TGTGCCAGCAGTTCCTCCTCCATGAGCTCTGGAAACACCATATATTTT. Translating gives CASSSSSMSSGNTIYF. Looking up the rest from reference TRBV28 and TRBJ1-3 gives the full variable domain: DVKVTQSSRYLVKRTGEKVFLECVQDMDHENMFWYRQDPGLGLRLIYFSYDVKMKEKGDIPEGYSVSREKKERFSLILESASTNQTSMYLCASSSSSMSSGNTIYFGEGSWLTVV.

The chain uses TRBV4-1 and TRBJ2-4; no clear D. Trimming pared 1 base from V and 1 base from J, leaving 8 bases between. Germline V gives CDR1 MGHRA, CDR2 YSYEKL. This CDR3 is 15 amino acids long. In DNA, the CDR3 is TGCGCCAGCAGCCAAGGGAGTCTCGCCAAAAACATTCAGTACTTC. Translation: CASSQGSLAKNIQYF.

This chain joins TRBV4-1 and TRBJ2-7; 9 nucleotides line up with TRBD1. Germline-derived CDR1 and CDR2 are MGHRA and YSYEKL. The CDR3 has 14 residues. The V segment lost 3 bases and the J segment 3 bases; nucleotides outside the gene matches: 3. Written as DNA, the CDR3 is TGCGCCAGCAGCCATTCGGACAGGGGCTACGAGCAGTACTTC. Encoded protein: CASSHSDRGYEQYF.

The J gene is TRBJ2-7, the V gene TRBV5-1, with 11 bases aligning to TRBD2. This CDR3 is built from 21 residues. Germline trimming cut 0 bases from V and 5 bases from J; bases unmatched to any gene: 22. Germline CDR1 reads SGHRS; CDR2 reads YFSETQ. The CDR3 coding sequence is TGCGCCAGCAGCTTGGATTTCGGCAGGCCTGAGCTAGCGGGGGGTACCCACGAGCAGTACTTC. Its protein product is CASSLDFGRPELAGGTHEQYF.

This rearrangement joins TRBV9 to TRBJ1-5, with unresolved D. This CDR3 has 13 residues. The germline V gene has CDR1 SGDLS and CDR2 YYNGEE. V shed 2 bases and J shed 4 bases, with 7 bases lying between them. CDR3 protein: CASSVSPNQPQHF. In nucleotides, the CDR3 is TGTGCCAGCAGCGTTTCCCCGAATCAGCCCCAGCATTTT.

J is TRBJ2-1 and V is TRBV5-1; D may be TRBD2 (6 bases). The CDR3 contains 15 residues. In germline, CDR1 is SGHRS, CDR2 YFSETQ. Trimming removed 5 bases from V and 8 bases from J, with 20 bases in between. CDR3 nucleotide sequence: TGCGCCAGCAGACAGTCGGTCGGGAGATCCGATGAGCAGTTCTTC. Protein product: CASRQSVGRSDEQFF.

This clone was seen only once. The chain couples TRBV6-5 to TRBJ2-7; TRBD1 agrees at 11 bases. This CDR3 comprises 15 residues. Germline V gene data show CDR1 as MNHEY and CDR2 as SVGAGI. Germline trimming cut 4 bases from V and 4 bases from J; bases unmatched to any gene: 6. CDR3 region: CASSSRDRGGYEQYF. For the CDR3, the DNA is TGTGCCAGCAGTTCCCGGGACAGGGGGGGTTACGAGCAGTACTTC.

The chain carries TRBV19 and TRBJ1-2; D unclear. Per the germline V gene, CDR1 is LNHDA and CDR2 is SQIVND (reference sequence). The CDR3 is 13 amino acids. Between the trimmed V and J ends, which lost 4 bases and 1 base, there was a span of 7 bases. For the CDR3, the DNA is TGTGCCAGTAGTAGCGACTATAACTATGGCTACACCTTC. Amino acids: CASSSDYNYGYTF.

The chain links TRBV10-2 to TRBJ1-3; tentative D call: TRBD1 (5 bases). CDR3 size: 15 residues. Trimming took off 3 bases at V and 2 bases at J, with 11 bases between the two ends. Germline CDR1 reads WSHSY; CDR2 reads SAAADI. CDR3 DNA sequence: TGCGCCAGCAGTGAACAAGGGGCCCCTGGAAACACCATATATTTT. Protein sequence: CASSEQGAPGNTIYF.

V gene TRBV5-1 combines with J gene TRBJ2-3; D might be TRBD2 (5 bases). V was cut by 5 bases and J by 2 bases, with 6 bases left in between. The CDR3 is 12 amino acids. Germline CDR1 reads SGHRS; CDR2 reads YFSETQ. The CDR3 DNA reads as TGCGCCAGCAGACGGGACACAGATACGCAGTATTTT. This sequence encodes CASRRDTDTQYF.

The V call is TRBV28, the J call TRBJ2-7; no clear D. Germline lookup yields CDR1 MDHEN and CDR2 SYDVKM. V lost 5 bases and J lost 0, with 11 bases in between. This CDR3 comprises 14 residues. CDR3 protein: CASSPWPDSYEQYF. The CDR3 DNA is TGTGCCAGCAGTCCCTGGCCCGACTCCTACGAGCAGTACTTC. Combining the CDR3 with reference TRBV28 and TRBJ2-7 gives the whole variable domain DVKVTQSSRYLVKRTGEKVFLECVQDMDHENMFWYRQDPGLGLRLIYFSYDVKMKEKGDIPEGYSVSREKKERFSLILESASTNQTSMYLCASSPWPDSYEQYFGPGTRLTVT.

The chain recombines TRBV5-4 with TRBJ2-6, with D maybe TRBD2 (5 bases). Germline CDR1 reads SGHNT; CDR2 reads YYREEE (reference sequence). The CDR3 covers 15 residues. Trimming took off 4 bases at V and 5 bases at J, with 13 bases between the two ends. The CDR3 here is CASSPGESRANVLTF. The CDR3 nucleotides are TGTGCCAGCAGCCCTGGGGAGTCCAGGGCCAACGTCCTGACTTTC.

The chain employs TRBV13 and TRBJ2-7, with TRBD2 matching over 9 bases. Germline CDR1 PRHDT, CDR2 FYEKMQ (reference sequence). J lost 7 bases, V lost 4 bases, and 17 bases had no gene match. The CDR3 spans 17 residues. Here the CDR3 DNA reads TGTGCCAGCAGCTCAATGATAGCGGGAGTCATCCCTCGGGAGCAGTACTTC. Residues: CASSSMIAGVIPREQYF.

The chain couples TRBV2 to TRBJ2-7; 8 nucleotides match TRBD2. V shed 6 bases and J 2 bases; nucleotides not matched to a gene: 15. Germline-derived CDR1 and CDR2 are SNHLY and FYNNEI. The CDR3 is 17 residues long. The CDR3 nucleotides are TGTGCCAGCAGCAGTAAAAGGTCCAGCGGGGGCCCCTACGAGCAGTACTTC. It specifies CASSSKRSSGGPYEQYF.

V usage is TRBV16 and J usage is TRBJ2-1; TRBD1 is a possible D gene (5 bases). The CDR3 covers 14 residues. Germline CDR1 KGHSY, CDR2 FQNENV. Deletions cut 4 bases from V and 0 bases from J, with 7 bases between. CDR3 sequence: CASSPTASYNEQFF. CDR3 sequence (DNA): TGTGCCAGCAGCCCGACAGCCTCCTACAATGAGCAGTTCTTC.

CDR3 protein: CASSGGYQGSKLFF. In nucleotides, the CDR3 is TGTGCCAGCAGCGGGGGGTATCAGGGGTCAAAACTGTTTTTT. The chain has TRBV25-1 and TRBJ1-4; TRBD1 might be the D (6 bases). The germline V and J ends were trimmed by 6 bases and 10 bases, with 18 bases remaining between them. Germline V lookup: CDR1 MGHDK, CDR2 SYGVNS. The CDR3 runs 14 residues.

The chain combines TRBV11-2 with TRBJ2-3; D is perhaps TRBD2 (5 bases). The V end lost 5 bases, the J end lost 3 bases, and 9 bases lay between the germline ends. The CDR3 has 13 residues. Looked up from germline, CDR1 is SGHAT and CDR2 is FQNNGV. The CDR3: CASSTRTTDTQYF. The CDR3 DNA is TGTGCCAGCAGCACCCGGACTACAGATACGCAGTATTTT.

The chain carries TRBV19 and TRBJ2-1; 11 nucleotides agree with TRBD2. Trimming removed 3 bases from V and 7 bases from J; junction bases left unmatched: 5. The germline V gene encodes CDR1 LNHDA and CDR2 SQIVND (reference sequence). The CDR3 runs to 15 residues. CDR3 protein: CASSISGGAGNEQFF. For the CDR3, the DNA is TGTGCCAGTAGTATTAGCGGGGGGGCAGGGAATGAGCAGTTCTTC.

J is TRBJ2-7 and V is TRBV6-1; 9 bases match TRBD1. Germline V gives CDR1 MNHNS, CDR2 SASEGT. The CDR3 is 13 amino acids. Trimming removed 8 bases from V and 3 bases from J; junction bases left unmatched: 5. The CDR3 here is CASGDRGYYEQYF. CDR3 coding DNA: TGTGCCAGCGGAGACAGGGGGTACTACGAGCAGTACTTC.